This T cell receptor beta chain stems from a study of OX40 agonist ivuxolimab in advanced cancers. Study in general: Dose-escalation patients were diagnosed with hepatocellular carcinoma, melanoma, renal cell cancer or head and neck cancer. Study results and limitations: Among some nonresponders, normalized T-cell clonal expansion was also low. People who partly responded at 0.1-3.0 mg/kg had some of the least clonal expansion seen.

The CDR3 length is 14 residues. Germline values: CDR1 MNHEY, CDR2 SMNVEV (reference sequence). V dropped 0 bases and J dropped 7; count of bases not matched to a gene: 4. As to this clone: Its target is not known.

Using immunoSEQ multiplex PCR, the repertoire was profiled, and TCRdb retains in-frame clones only, with some absent. The repertoire includes 20,000 to 30,000 clones, about 90% of them detected once, and just under 20% sits in the top ten. The chain has TRBV27 and TRBJ1-2; 8 nucleotides align to TRBD1. This specimen was CD4+ or CD8+ T cells sorted from blood, taken in a trial of the OX40 agonist ivuxolimab. The TCR comes from an adult with an advanced solid tumor such as melanoma, head and neck, liver or kidney cancer. This CDR3 is CASSLSPGGSGYTF. In nucleotides, the CDR3 is TGTGCCAGCAGTTTATCACCAGGGGGCTCTGGCTACACCTTC.